These 14 T cell receptor beta chains originate from one sample sequenced in a study of immune cell composition in non-small cell lung cancer. TCRdb keeps only in-frame clones here, not all; method: immunoSEQ multiplex PCR. The sample records just over 3,500 clones, more than 60% being singletons. Normal lung was sampled as far from the tumour as possible, at least 3 cm. Material for sequencing was non-adjacent lung tissue. These TCRs come from a human donor with non-small cell lung cancer.

This chain links TRBV7-8 with TRBJ2-3; 10 nucleotides match TRBD1. Germline CDR1 is SGHVS and CDR2 is FQNEAQ. V was clipped by 5 bases and J by 4 bases; unmatched bases: 9. The CDR3 is 16 amino acids. In DNA, the CDR3 is TGTGCCAGCAGCCTCACCGGGACAGGGGAGGCAGATACGCAGTATTTT. This translates into CASSLTGTGEADTQYF.

The V gene is TRBV2, the J gene TRBJ2-4; D may be TRBD1 (5 bases). This CDR3 has 14 amino acids. Germline V gene lookup returns CDR1 SNHLY and CDR2 FYNNEI. Trimming stripped 5 bases from V and 3 bases from J, with 11 bases between. The chain's CDR3 is CASSNTGNKNIQYF. CDR3 in DNA: TGTGCCAGCAGTAATACAGGCAACAAAAACATTCAGTACTTC. Looking up the rest from reference TRBV2 and TRBJ2-4 gives the full variable domain: EPEVTQTPSHQVTQMGQEVILRCVPISNHLYFYWYRQILGQKVEFLVSFYNNEISEKSEIFDDQFSVERPDGSNFTLKIRSTKLEDSAMYFCASSNTGNKNIQYFGAGTRLSVL.

V usage is TRBV6-5 and J usage is TRBJ2-2; TRBD2 is a possible D gene (6 bases). Germline V gene data show CDR1 as MNHEY and CDR2 as SVGAGI. This CDR3 has 15 amino acids. V was trimmed by 1 base and J by 3 bases, leaving 9 bases between them. The CDR3 nucleotides read TGTGCCAGCAGTTACTGGGGGGTTGACACCGGGGAGCTGTTTTTT. Translated: CASSYWGVDTGELFF.

The chain carries TRBV7-8 and TRBJ1-1; D is perhaps TRBD1 (5 bases). The V and J ends lost 7 bases and 3 bases respectively, with 24 bases between them. In germline, CDR1 is SGHVS, CDR2 FQNEAQ. CDR3 length: 17 amino acids. CDR3 amino acids: CASTLSQNRQPHTEAFF. The CDR3 DNA follows: TGTGCCAGCACCCTATCGCAAAACCGACAGCCCCACACTGAAGCTTTCTTT.

This chain connects TRBV7-9 to TRBJ2-3; a weak D match, TRBD2 (6 bases). This CDR3 is built from 17 residues. V gave up 5 bases and J gave up 1 base, with 19 bases separating them. Per germline, CDR1 SEHNR and CDR2 FQNEAQ (reference sequence). CDR3 region: CASSASRGNRGTDTQYF. The CDR3 DNA sequence: TGTGCCAGCAGCGCTAGTCGGGGGAATCGGGGCACAGATACGCAGTATTTT.

The V call is TRBV5-1, the J call TRBJ2-1; TRBD2 matches at 11 bases. Germline-derived CDR1 and CDR2 are SGHRS and YFSETQ. V shed 2 bases and J 4 bases; nucleotides not matched to a gene: 20. The CDR3 covers 21 residues. CDR3 bases: TGCGCCAGCAGCTTTCGATTGGGGATTGGCACGGGACTAGCGGAGTACAATGAGCAGTTCTTC. Translating gives CASSFRLGIGTGLAEYNEQFF.

V is TRBV18 and J is TRBJ2-3; 7 bases agree with TRBD2. The CDR3 covers 16 residues. Trimming took 0 bases from V and 2 from J; bases not matched to a gene: 5. Germline lookup yields CDR1 KGHSH and CDR2 LQKENI. The CDR3 region is CASSPPGGLITDTQYF. The CDR3 DNA sequence: TGTGCCAGCTCACCACCTGGGGGACTAATCACAGATACGCAGTATTTT. The variable domain in full, with the rest retrieved from reference TRBV18 and TRBJ2-3, is NAGVMQNPRHLVRRRGQEARLRCSPMKGHSHVYWYRQLPEEGLKFMVYLQKENIIDESGMPKERFSAEFPKEGPSILRIQQVVRGDSAAYFCASSPPGGLITDTQYFGPGTRLTVL.

This clone occurred a few times. The chain joins TRBV5-1 to TRBJ2-3; tentative D call: TRBD1 (6 bases). Germline V gene lookup returns CDR1 SGHRS and CDR2 YFSETQ. The CDR3 spans 14 residues. Trimming took off 5 bases at V and 5 bases at J, with 15 bases between the two ends. CDR3 DNA sequence: TGCGCCAGCAGGCCCAAACCACAGGGAGATACGCAGTATTTT. Translated: CASRPKPQGDTQYF. Full variable domain (outside the CDR3, taken from reference TRBV5-1 and TRBJ2-3): KAGVTQTPRYLIKTRGQQVTLSCSPISGHRSVSWYQQTPGQGLQFLFEYFSETQRNKGNFPGRFSGRQFSNSRSEMNVSTLELGDSALYLCASRPKPQGDTQYFGPGTRLTVL.

This clone was counted between two and nine times. The V gene is TRBV11-1, the J gene TRBJ2-5, with 8 bases lining up with TRBD1. Looked up from germline, CDR1 is SGHAT and CDR2 is FQDESV (reference sequence). CDR3 length: 16 residues. Trimming at V came to 5 bases and at J to 3 bases, leaving 11 bases not matched to a gene. DNA for the CDR3: TGTGCCAGCAGCGGGGGGCAGGGGGCGCGGAAAGAGACCCAGTACTTC. Protein: CASSGGQGARKETQYF. The entire variable domain, with the rest obtained from reference TRBV11-1 and TRBJ2-5, is as follows: EAEVAQSPRYKITEKSQAVAFWCDPISGHATLYWYRQILGQGPELLVQFQDESVVDDSQLPKDRFSAERLKGVDSTLKIQPAELGDSAMYLCASSGGQGARKETQYFGPGTRLLVL.

This clone occurred a few times. The CDR3, as DNA: TGTGCCAGCAGCCAGGGCCGGGACAGAGCCAAAAACATTCAGTACTTC. This sequence encodes CASSQGRDRAKNIQYF. The genes are TRBV7-2 and TRBJ2-4; 7 nucleotides align to TRBD1. The junction had 7 bases not matched to a gene; V was cut back by 5 bases and J by 0 bases. CDR3 length: 16 residues. The germline V gene has CDR1 SGHTA and CDR2 FQGNSA.

The chain recombines TRBV13 with TRBJ1-2, with a tentative D call TRBD1 (6 bases). The CDR3 loop spans 15 amino acids. The V end was cut by 4 bases, the J end by 3 bases, with 15 bases between. The germline V gene has CDR1 PRHDT and CDR2 FYEKMQ (reference sequence). CDR3 protein: CASSSRPGQDYGYTF. The CDR3 DNA is TGTGCCAGCAGCTCGAGACCGGGACAAGACTATGGCTACACCTTC.

This clone has more than one count but fewer than ten. This chain joins TRBV18 and TRBJ1-2, with TRBD1 matching 8 bases. The germline CDR1 and CDR2 sequences are KGHSH and LQKENI. The J segment lost 3 bases and the V segment lost 5 bases, leaving 8 bases of the junction unmatched. The CDR3 has 15 amino acids. CDR3: CASSSRGQGDYGYTF. The DNA of the CDR3 is TGTGCCAGCTCATCCCGAGGACAGGGTGACTATGGCTACACCTTC.

The rearrangement uses TRBV5-1 and TRBJ2-2; 9 bases fit TRBD1. CDR1 and CDR2 from the germline V gene are SGHRS and YFSETQ. The CDR3 consists of 15 residues. V lost 5 bases, J lost 5 bases, and 7 bases stayed unmatched. This chain's CDR3 is CASRPGTGTTGELFF. The CDR3 DNA follows: TGCGCCAGCAGACCTGGGACAGGGACGACCGGGGAGCTGTTTTTT.

J is TRBJ2-1 and V is TRBV11-2; D possibly corresponds to TRBD2 (7 bases). This CDR3 is 15 amino acids long. V lost 5 bases and J lost 8, with 19 bases in between. CDR1 is SGHAT and CDR2 is FQNNGV in the germline V gene. The CDR3 coding sequence is TGTGCCAGCAGCGATTTGGGGGAGGGGGGGGATGAGCAGTTCTTC. Its protein product is CASSDLGEGGDEQFF. Together with reference TRBV11-2 and TRBJ2-1, the CDR3 gives the full variable domain: EAGVAQSPRYKIIEKRQSVAFWCNPISGHATLYWYQQILGQGPKLLIQFQNNGVVDDSQLPKDRFSAERLKGVDSTLKIQPAKLEDSAVYLCASSDLGEGGDEQFFGPGTRLTVL.